The clone carrying this TCR beta chain was observed a single time. This sample is drawn from a study of cytomegalovirus exposure and HLA in healthy donors. The PCR had 60 Vbeta and 13 Jbeta primers. Produced via immunoSEQ multiplex PCR; TCRdb's table is partial and in-frame only. Among over 200,000 clones listed, approximately 80% were seen once. The CDR3 has 13 residues. Germline V gene lookup returns CDR1 SGHAT and CDR2 FQNNGV. The receptor's source is a woman in her thirties or forties in good health and CMV-seronegative. This sequence joins TRBV11-2 and TRBJ2-5; D is uncertain. The J call may be in error: the DNA end matches TRBJ2-7 better. Sequencing input: PBMCs. The CDR3 loop is CASSTQDRYEQYF. The CDR3 DNA sequence: TGTGCCAGCAGCACCCAGGATCGCTACGAGCAGTACTTC.